This T cell receptor (beta chain) was identified in a study of T-cell reconstitution after alpha-beta-depleted transplantation in children. Germline-derived CDR1 and CDR2 are LGHDT and YNNKEL (reference sequence). CDR3 size: 14 residues. V lost 1 base to trimming and J lost 11 bases; unmatched junction nucleotides: 4. Preparation of the TCRbeta library was carried out with unique molecular identifiers. MiXCR, run by TCRdb on the PCR reads, gives a single entry per CDR3 protein. The data show over 300,000 distinct CDR3 sequences, approximately 10% seen once. This clonotype was seen only a few times. This sequence joins TRBV3-1 and TRBJ2-1, with 11 bases lining up with TRBD2. The TCR sequence derives from a human donor who donated a stem cell graft to a child with acute lymphoblastic leukemia. The source material was PBMCs from the stem cell graft donor, sampled from the stem cell graft. The CDR3 sequence: CASSQVGTSGKQFF. CDR3 DNA sequence: TGTGCCAGCAGCCAAGTAGGGACTAGCGGTAAGCAGTTCTTC.